The 9 T cell receptor beta chains presented below share a single source sample, sequenced in a study of yellow fever vaccine responses in identical twins. TCRdb redid the calling of the RT-PCR reads with MiXCR, one entry per CDR3 protein. This table holds about 19,000 distinct CDR3 sequences, roughly 75% found once. Sequenced here: T cells from blood (PBMCs), unsorted or a sorted subset (not recorded which), sampled before or after yellow fever vaccination (not recorded which). These receptors came from a woman aged 18-35 years who received the yellow fever vaccine.

This chain uses TRBV20-1 with TRBJ2-1; tentative D call: TRBD2 (6 bases). Germline CDR1 reads DFQATT; CDR2 reads SNEGSKA (reference sequence). Trimming cost V 3 bases and J 1 base, with 7 bases left between them. The CDR3 covers 13 residues. In DNA form, the CDR3 reads TGCAGTGCTAGCGGGGGTTCCTACAATGAGCAGTTCTTC. This encodes CSASGGSYNEQFF.

This clonotype has just a few counts. The chain links TRBV28 to TRBJ2-7; 7 nucleotides match TRBD2. CDR1 MDHEN and CDR2 SYDVKM come from the germline V gene. This CDR3 is built from 14 residues. V lost 3 bases and J lost 6; bases outside the gene matches: 8. Here the CDR3 reads CASSLVRGRGEQYF. In DNA, the CDR3 is TGTGCCAGCAGTTTGGTCCGCGGGAGAGGCGAGCAGTACTTC. The whole variable domain, filled in from reference TRBV28 and TRBJ2-7, reads DVKVTQSSRYLVKRTGEKVFLECVQDMDHENMFWYRQDPGLGLRLIYFSYDVKMKEKGDIPEGYSVSREKKERFSLILESASTNQTSMYLCASSLVRGRGEQYFGPGTRLTVT.

This clonotype occurred a few times. The chain recombines TRBV5-4 with TRBJ1-6; 7 bases match TRBD1. Germline V CDR1 and CDR2: SGHNT, YYREEE (reference sequence). This CDR3 is 16 amino acids long. Unmatched junction bases numbered 13, after V lost 3 bases and J lost 10 bases. In DNA, the CDR3 is TGTGCCAGCAGCTGGGGGCAGGACAGGAAGGTCTCACCCCTCCACTTT. Translated: CASSWGQDRKVSPLHF.

This clonotype was counted a few times. The genes are TRBV5-6 and TRBJ2-5; D gene unclear. This CDR3 is built from 12 residues. Deletions cut 1 base from V and 4 bases from J, with 5 bases between. Germline V lookup: CDR1 SGHDT, CDR2 YYEEEE. The CDR3 region is CASSLSVETQYF. CDR3 nucleotide sequence: TGTGCCAGCAGCTTGAGTGTAGAGACCCAGTACTTC.

The CDR3 protein is CSLTSGYEQFF. DNA for the CDR3: TGCAGCCTTACTAGTGGCTATGAGCAGTTCTTC. V gene TRBV29-1 combines with J gene TRBJ2-1, with D possibly TRBD2 on 5 matching bases. The germline V gene has CDR1 SQVTM and CDR2 ANQGSEA. This CDR3 comprises 11 residues. The V and J ends lost 8 bases and 8 bases respectively, with 13 bases between them.

The rearrangement links TRBV5-4 to TRBJ2-7; D is unresolved. V lost 2 bases and J lost 3, with 9 bases in between. The CDR3 consists of 13 residues. Germline lookup yields CDR1 SGHNT and CDR2 YYREEE (reference sequence). In DNA, the CDR3 is TGTGCCAGCAGCTTAGGACCGGACTACGAGCAGTACGTC. Translation: CASSLGPDYEQYV.

This sequence joins TRBV20-1 and TRBJ2-5; 8 bases fit TRBD2. Germline values: CDR1 DFQATT, CDR2 SNEGSKA (reference sequence). V lost 8 bases, J lost 2 bases, and 7 bases stayed unmatched. The CDR3 covers 13 residues. The CDR3: CSRGGSAQETQYF. The CDR3 DNA follows: TGCAGTCGGGGGGGGTCCGCACAAGAGACCCAGTACTTC.

DNA for the CDR3: TGTGCCAGCAGTGGCGATAGCAATCAGCCCCAGCATTTT. Translating it yields CASSGDSNQPQHF. The genes are TRBV2 and TRBJ1-5, with D unclear. This CDR3 has 13 residues. V lost 4 bases to trimming and J lost 0 bases, with 4 bases between them. Germline V lookup: CDR1 SNHLY, CDR2 FYNNEI.

CDR3 nucleotides: TGTGCCAGCAGGGGAGGCGATACGCAGTATTTT. Protein: CASRGGDTQYF. The rearrangement uses TRBV12-3 or TRBV12-4 and TRBJ2-3; the D gene is possibly TRBD2 (6 bases). The CDR3 extends over 11 amino acids. Between the trimmed V and J ends, which lost 6 bases and 6 bases, there was a span of 7 bases.